This passage covers 21 T cell receptor beta chains from one sample sequenced in a study of T-cell memory formation after mild COVID-19. TCRdb reanalysed the 5' RACE reads using MiXCR and keeps one entry per CDR3 protein. The sample holds more than 400,000 distinct CDR3 sequences; 18% are singletons and the top ten take over 9%. The specimen sequenced was PBMCs or a T cell subset sorted from them (not recorded which). The origin of the receptors is an adult woman who had mild COVID-19 (a few samples of this study predate the infection). Cell type and time point are not known.

The chain's CDR3 is CASSYSGAGGNTDTQYF. The CDR3 DNA follows: TGTGCCAGCAGTTACTCTGGAGCGGGGGGAAACACAGATACGCAGTATTTT. The rearrangement links TRBV6-6 to TRBJ2-3, with 9 bases identical to TRBD2. V was clipped by 0 bases and J by 2 bases; unmatched bases: 6. CDR3 size: 17 residues. CDR1 is MNHNY, CDR2 SVGAGI, per germline (reference sequence).

This clonotype has more than one count but fewer than ten. V usage is TRBV5-1 and J usage is TRBJ2-5; D is undetermined. Germline V lookup: CDR1 SGHRS, CDR2 YFSETQ. V lost 4 bases to trimming and J lost 5 bases, with 9 bases between them. The CDR3 length is 12 residues. This chain's CDR3 is CASSTDRETQYF. DNA of the CDR3: TGCGCCAGCAGCACTGACCGGGAGACCCAGTACTTC.

The chain couples TRBV7-9 to TRBJ2-7; 7 bases fit TRBD1. Germline values: CDR1 SEHNR, CDR2 FQNEAQ (reference sequence). J was trimmed by 3 bases and V by 4 bases; bases with no gene match: 3. The CDR3 is 13 amino acids. The CDR3 DNA reads TGTGCCAGCAGCTCCGACAGGGTCTACGAGCAGTACTTC. It translates to CASSSDRVYEQYF.

This sequence joins TRBV25-1 and TRBJ2-1; no definite D call. This CDR3 has 12 residues. Germline V gives CDR1 MGHDK, CDR2 SYGVNS. The V and J ends lost 5 bases and 7 bases respectively, with 9 bases between them. The CDR3 reads CASSRQRNEQFF. In DNA, the CDR3 is TGTGCCAGCAGTAGGCAGCGTAATGAGCAGTTCTTC.

The V gene is TRBV7-9, the J gene TRBJ2-7; the match to TRBD2 covers 10 bases. Unmatched junction bases numbered 13, after V lost 5 bases and J lost 6 bases. This CDR3 has 16 residues. Per germline, CDR1 SEHNR and CDR2 FQNEAQ (reference sequence). In DNA, the CDR3 is TGTGCCAGCAGCCCCGGGAGGGTAGCGGGAGGATCCGAGCAGTACTTC. This translates into CASSPGRVAGGSEQYF.

Only a few counts were recorded for this clonotype. The rearrangement joins TRBV29-1 to TRBJ2-7; D gene uncertain. CDR1 and CDR2 from the germline V gene are SQVTM and ANQGSEA. CDR3 length equals 13 residues. V dropped 7 bases and J dropped 2 bases, with 15 bases sitting between them. The CDR3 region is CSGVGVRAYEQYF. The CDR3 DNA reads TGCAGCGGTGTGGGTGTGAGAGCCTACGAGCAGTACTTC.

The V gene is TRBV12-3 or TRBV12-4, the J gene TRBJ1-1, with D perhaps TRBD1 (5 bases). V was pared by 2 bases and J by 2 bases, with 18 bases between. The CDR3 is 17 amino acids. The CDR3 bases are TGTGCCAGCAGTTTAATCTCTTTTGGCAGGGTAAACACTGAAGCTTTCTTT. Amino acids: CASSLISFGRVNTEAFF.

This clonotype appeared many times. CDR3 region: CASSRGPSYEQYF. The CDR3, as DNA: TGTGCCAGCAGTCGGGGTCCCTCCTACGAGCAGTACTTC. The V call is TRBV28, the J call TRBJ2-7, with a possible D match to TRBD2 (5 bases). The CDR3 covers 13 residues. V lost 5 bases and J lost 0, with 8 bases in between. CDR1 and CDR2 (germline): MDHEN, SYDVKM.

This clonotype was counted a few times. V and J are TRBV7-2 and TRBJ2-2, with 10 bases aligning to TRBD1. With V trimmed by 1 base and J by 3 bases, 5 bases remained unmatched. The CDR3 contains 17 residues. Germline values: CDR1 SGHTA, CDR2 FQGNSA. CDR3 sequence (DNA): TGTGCCAGCAGCTTAGGTGACAGGGGGCTGTACACCGGGGAGCTGTTTTTT. Its translation: CASSLGDRGLYTGELFF.

This clonotype was picked up a small number of times. The CDR3 sequence is CASSLAERSETQYF. The DNA of the CDR3 is TGCGCCAGCAGCTTGGCCGAGAGGAGCGAGACCCAGTACTTC. This sequence joins TRBV5-1 and TRBJ2-5; D unclear. CDR3 length: 14 amino acids. Trimming removed 0 bases at V and 5 bases at J, with 11 bases between. In germline, CDR1 is SGHRS, CDR2 YFSETQ.

J is TRBJ1-2 and V is TRBV4-3, with D perhaps matching TRBD1 (6 bases). Deletions cut 0 bases from V and 3 bases from J, with 20 bases between. The CDR3 contains 18 residues. Germline V gene sequence: CDR1 LGHNA, CDR2 YSLEER. The CDR3: CASSQDLPAGDAYYGYTF. The CDR3 nucleotides read TGCGCCAGCAGCCAAGATTTACCCGCAGGGGACGCCTACTATGGCTACACCTTC.

This clonotype was observed a few times. The V and J genes are TRBV12-3 or TRBV12-4 and TRBJ2-1, with 11 bases aligning to TRBD2. This CDR3 contains 15 residues. V dropped 5 bases and J dropped 7; count of bases not matched to a gene: 7. CDR3 nucleotides: TGTGCCAGCAGTCATTTAGCGGGGGGGGGAAATGAGCAGTTCTTC. This gives the protein CASSHLAGGGNEQFF.

This clonotype was seen a few times. V and J are TRBV3-1 and TRBJ2-1; 7 nucleotides line up with TRBD2. Germline assignment: CDR1 LGHDT and CDR2 YNNKEL (reference sequence). The V and J ends lost 1 base and 7 bases, in that order; junction bases with no gene match: 7. The CDR3 spans 15 residues. The CDR3 coding sequence is TGTGCCAGCAGCCAAGCAGGTAGCGGGCCGAATGAGCAGTTCTTC. Translating gives CASSQAGSGPNEQFF.

V and J are TRBV20-1 and TRBJ2-2; the D gene could be TRBD1 or TRBD2 (5 bases each). Germline CDR1 and CDR2: DFQATT and SNEGSKA (reference sequence). V lost 2 bases, J lost 0 bases, and 13 bases lay in between. The CDR3 has 16 residues. CDR3 in DNA: TGCAGTGCTAGAATTGGGGGAGCCGCGAACACCGGGGAGCTGTTTTTT. Amino acid sequence: CSARIGGAANTGELFF.

This CDR3 reads CASSYGGQGQETQYF. For the CDR3, the DNA is TGTGCCAGCAGTTACGGGGGACAGGGACAAGAGACCCAGTACTTC. This chain connects TRBV6-5 to TRBJ2-5, with 9 positions matching TRBD1. Germline loops: CDR1 MNHEY, CDR2 SVGAGI. V dropped 2 bases and J dropped 2; count of bases not matched to a gene: 3. The CDR3 has 15 residues.

This chain uses TRBV4-1 with TRBJ2-1, with no clear D. Trimming cost V 0 bases and J 3 bases, with 9 bases left between them. The CDR3 is made up of 15 amino acids. Germline CDR1 reads MGHRA; CDR2 reads YSYEKL. Here the CDR3 DNA reads TGCGCCAGCAGCCAAGAAGGCTATCTCTACAATGAGCAGTTCTTC. The encoded protein is CASSQEGYLYNEQFF.

In its sample, this clonotype was seen once. The chain carries TRBV19 and TRBJ1-1; D not resolved. This CDR3 has 13 residues. The ends were cut back, 1 base at V and 8 bases at J, with 11 bases in the middle. Germline V gene data show CDR1 as LNHDA and CDR2 as SQIVND (reference sequence). As DNA, the CDR3 is TGTGCCAGTAGTATAGGAGAAGATAGAGAAGCTTTCTTT. This sequence encodes CASSIGEDREAFF.

This clonotype was detected a few times. This rearrangement joins TRBV24-1 to TRBJ2-1; 11 bases align to TRBD1. There are 16 residues in the CDR3. Losses at the gene ends were 6 bases for V and 0 bases for J; bases not matched to a gene: 3. Germline CDR1 and CDR2: KGHDR and SFDVKD. The CDR3 spells CATSLGTGGSYNEQFF. The CDR3 bases are TGTGCCACCAGTCTGGGGACAGGGGGCTCCTACAATGAGCAGTTCTTC.

DNA of the CDR3: TGCAGTGCTTTTACGGACAGGGAAGAAGCCTACGAGCAGTACTTC. This sequence encodes CSAFTDREEAYEQYF. The V gene is TRBV20-1, the J gene TRBJ2-7; the match to TRBD1 covers 8 bases. The germline V gene encodes CDR1 DFQATT and CDR2 SNEGSKA (reference sequence). Trimming cost V 5 bases and J 2 bases; bases outside gene matches: 11. This CDR3 has 15 residues.

This clonotype was counted only a few times. This chain uses TRBV6-5 with TRBJ1-6; D gene uncertain. V lost 2 bases to trimming and J lost 0 bases, with 11 bases between them. Germline values: CDR1 MNHEY, CDR2 SVGAGI. CDR3 length: 17 residues. CDR3 nucleotides: TGTGCCAGCAGTTACGACTCCCCGAGCTCCTATAATTCACCCCTCCACTTT. Amino acid sequence: CASSYDSPSSYNSPLHF.

The chain has TRBV7-9 and TRBJ1-1; tentatively, D is TRBD1 (6 bases). In germline, CDR1 is SEHNR, CDR2 FQNEAQ (reference sequence). Trimming left V 5 bases short and J 4 bases short, with 14 bases between. The CDR3 covers 14 residues. CDR3 bases: TGTGCCAGCAGCCCGGAGGGGGGCGGCACTGAAGCTTTCTTT. Protein sequence: CASSPEGGGTEAFF.